This T cell receptor beta chain was sequenced in a study of blood T cell repertoires in COVID-19 (dated by TCRdb to about 2020). With regard to the full study: The collaborator samples originated in the United States, Italy and Spain and spanned the acute and convalescent phases of COVID-19. The prospective study material was composed of cDNA or gDNA derived from T cells, B-cell-depleted T cells, or PBMCs. Subjects who had been exposed to COVID-19, were actively infected with it, or had recovered from it provided the deeply sampled blood TCRbeta repertoires that made up the dataset. A freely available public database, intended as a resource for researchers studying the immune response to SARS-CoV-2, is where the repertoires were released. The samples were drawn from two sources: the first 160 participants of the ongoing ImmuneRACE study, and 1,000 to 1,500 subjects contributed by 6 global collaborators. The sample metadata nearly always contained a de-identified subject ID, COVID-19 status, age in years and sex. HLA class I and class II types, where available, came from metadata supplied by the sample provider rather than from assay-based typing.

The CDR3 numbers 14 residues from cysteine through phenylalanine. The read is trimmed to its CDR3 DNA, 42 bases read in frame from base 1. V is reduced by 5 bases and J by 5 bases, leaving a spacing of 15 bases between them. Taken from the germline V gene, the CDR1 and CDR2 loops are MNHEY and SVGEGT. Broader findings and caveats from the paper: How much clinical and demographic metadata was included differed by source and by participant, and the metadata was provided uncurated.

The count of this clone is one. Its antigen specificity is not known. Base qualities are missing; no much larger clone stands one base away. TCRbeta CDR3 regions were amplified from genomic DNA by means of the immunoSEQ Assay, a bias-controlled multiplex PCR. Under the source paper's analysis protocol: Nucleated cell counts per sample were estimated from amplification of reference gene primers within the assay. Sequence reads were collapsed and filtered to measure the absolute abundance of every unique TCRbeta CDR3 rearrangement. For each sample, productive Simpson clonality was calculated by taking the square root of Simpson's diversity index across productive rearrangements. The source is immuneACCESS, and TCRdb retained only in-frame sequences with V and J called. Part of the clones is not carried over; for the studies checked, unresolved V genes explain less than half of this, and the remainder is unexplained. The V and J calls and clone size were taken over from that table, and D and trimming were inferred from the DNA. The table for this sample lists roughly 120,000 clones; roughly 90% of them were counted only once. Clones ranked in the top ten supply 3.8% of the sample.

In Seattle, one collaborating source enrolled patients while the infection was active and tracked those patients longitudinally over the course of disease. Whole blood was collected in K2EDTA tubes by collaborating institutions according to the institutions' own protocols. Collaborator samples were shipped for TCRbeta analysis as frozen whole blood, isolated PBMCs, or DNA extracted from either sample type. The sequence derives from a woman aged 55-69 years with COVID-19, enrolled during active disease. Recombination joined TRBV6-2 or TRBV6-3 with TRBJ2-5, with TRBD2 perhaps the D gene, on 6 matching bases. Sequencing was carried out using peripheral blood. The nucleotide sequence reads TGTGCCAGCAGTGGCTCCGGGACTCGGGAGACCCAGTACTTC. Its translation is CASSGSGTRETQYF.